This entry concerns a single T cell receptor beta chain. This clone was detected many times. The target of this receptor is not known. The read falls 3 residues short of the CDR3 end, and the missing part is taken from the germline J gene. This sample is part of a study of T cell clonality in common variable immunodeficiency (dated by TCRdb to the mid-2010s). Study-wide conclusions, independent of this receptor: According to the authors, figuring out what caused the increased clonality in CVID would require sequencing the repertoires of T cell subpopulations. Patient heterogeneity within the CVID cohort put limits on correlating repertoire features with clinical complications. Even though DNA input was the same, control samples had an average of around 81,000 unique sequences each, compared with approximately 32,000 in CVID samples. Reportedly, TCRbeta sequences from CVID had fewer deletions and N-nucleotide insertions, and highly modified clones with 13 or more V deletions were absent from CVID. TCRbeta clonality was higher in CVID subjects than in healthy controls (t-test p = 0.018), and the increase was most characteristic of about a third of subjects. Healthy controls shared more TCRbeta clones with each other than CVID subjects shared among themselves (p < 0.0001).

The CDR3, cysteine through phenylalanine, is 13 amino acids long. Of the CDR3's DNA, 30 bases were read; they are in frame from base 1. CDR1 and CDR2, per the germline V gene (reference sequence), are LNHDA and SQIVND. The trim is 10 bases for V and 4 bases for J, with a gap of 15 bases between the germline ends. CVID samples and control samples contributed equivalent amounts of genomic DNA as sequencing input. For every sample, a 60 bp segment covering the rearranged TCRbeta CDR3 region was amplified and then sequenced. The immunoSEQ assay, a bias-corrected multiplex PCR with high-throughput sequencing, was employed for TCRbeta amplification. The original pipeline was this. Each unique nucleotide sequence was treated as a clone and annotated with V, D and J genes, copy number and frequency. Sequences were labeled productive if in frame, and non-productive if out of frame or containing stop codons. As previously described, clonality was computed from Shannon's entropy. Mean CDR3 Kyte-Doolittle hydropathy was derived from the predicted amino acid sequences of productive clones. Scaled V gene usage was hierarchically clustered using Manhattan distance and complete linkage with the R hclust function. To assess clone sharing by CDR3 amino acid sequence, 12 repertoires per group were resampled over 100 rounds. Repertoires were searched for fewer than 85 published EBV-specific and a few hundred published CMV-specific TCRbeta sequences. A couple of CVID samples yielding fewer than 10,000 sequences were excluded from analysis, leaving more than 35 CVID repertoires. As stored in TCRdb, this immuneACCESS dataset retains in-frame rearrangements with V and J assigned. A fraction of the clones does not appear; measured against another copy, unresolved V genes explain less than half of the discrepancy, and the remainder lacks a known reason. D and trimming were read from the DNA, whereas the V and J calls and clone size are those reported in that table. The sample comprises approximately 30,000 clones, and every one was counted more than once. Together, the top ten hold 4.5% of the sample.

Predominantly Caucasian heritage was noted among both the CVID patients and the healthy controls. From each donor, roughly 5 to 9 ml of heparinized peripheral whole blood was collected. TCRbeta CDR3 repertoires were sequenced from genomic DNA of adults with common variable immune deficiency (CVID) and healthy adult controls. The control group comprised around 22 healthy adult volunteers, some 12 female and 10 male, aged about 23 to 75 years with a mean age of 34. Diluted blood was subjected to density centrifugation over Hypaque 1077 or Ficoll-Paque for isolation of peripheral blood mononuclear cells. Unsorted mononuclear cells served as the source of genomic DNA, which was extracted either by Qiagen column purification or by a centrifugation-based method.

Here the chain combines TRBV19 and TRBJ2-3; the D gene is possibly TRBD2, with 6 bases matching. This clonotype originated in a person between 18 and 69 years old in good health. The sample consisted of peripheral blood mononuclear cells. The CDR3 DNA, read in part, is TGTGCCACCGCCGGAGGGTACCCAGATACG. This is translated as CATAGGYPDT. The whole CDR3 is CATAGGYPDTQYF. Reference TRBV19 and TRBJ2-3 genes cover what lies past the CDR3, so the full variable domain is DGGITQSPKYLFRKEGQNVTLSCEQNLNHDAMYWYRQDPGQGLRLIYYSQIVNDFQKGDIAEGYSVSREKKESFPLTVTSAQKNPTAFYLCATAGGYPDTQYFGPGTRLTVL.